The T cell receptor (beta chain) described here comes from a study of blood T cell repertoires in COVID-19. Using immunoSEQ multiplex PCR, the repertoire was profiled, and TCRdb retains in-frame clones only, with some absent. The top ten hold more than 8.5% of the sample, which has more than 200,000 clones, 70% to 90% seen once. The CDR3 contains 14 residues. V dropped 2 bases and J dropped 1 base, with 8 bases sitting between them. Germline values: CDR1 MNHNS, CDR2 SASEGT. Seattle cases were enrolled at active infection and followed longitudinally. The clonotype comes from a woman between 50 and 59 years old with COVID-19, enrolled during active disease. The sequenced sample consisted of peripheral blood. The chain has TRBV6-1 and TRBJ2-5; D is uncertain. CDR3 coding DNA: TGTGCCAGCAGTGAAAGGCGGCTCCAAGAGACCCAGTACTTC. Translation: CASSERRLQETQYF.